Sequencing of this T cell receptor beta chain was carried out in a study of blood T cell repertoires in COVID-19. Study summary: Material from acute and convalescent COVID-19 was sourced from the United States, Italy and Spain. PBMCs, B-cell-depleted T cells, or T cells provided the cDNA or gDNA that made up the material.

V dropped 5 bases and J dropped 5; count of bases not matched to a gene: 5. Germline V gene lookup returns CDR1 SGHVS and CDR2 FQNEAQ. This CDR3 contains 14 residues. Seattle patient enrollment occurred during active infection, with longitudinal follow-up thereafter. Original processing methods: Estimated nucleated cell counts came from reference gene primer amplification. Libraries were prepared by immunoSEQ multiplex PCR; TCRdb keeps only in-frame clonotypes and omits some of them. Clone size and V and J calls were adopted from that table, with D and trimming inferred from the DNA. This sample has roughly 230,000 clones, with around 85% found just once.

This clonotype was obtained from a man aged 45 to 65 with COVID-19, enrolled during active disease. This chain joins TRBV7-8 and TRBJ1-5, with 8 positions matching TRBD1. Sequencing used peripheral blood. CDR3 DNA: TGTGCCAGCAGCCCCGGGACAGGTCATCAGCCCCAGCATTTT. Translating it yields CASSPGTGHQPQHF.